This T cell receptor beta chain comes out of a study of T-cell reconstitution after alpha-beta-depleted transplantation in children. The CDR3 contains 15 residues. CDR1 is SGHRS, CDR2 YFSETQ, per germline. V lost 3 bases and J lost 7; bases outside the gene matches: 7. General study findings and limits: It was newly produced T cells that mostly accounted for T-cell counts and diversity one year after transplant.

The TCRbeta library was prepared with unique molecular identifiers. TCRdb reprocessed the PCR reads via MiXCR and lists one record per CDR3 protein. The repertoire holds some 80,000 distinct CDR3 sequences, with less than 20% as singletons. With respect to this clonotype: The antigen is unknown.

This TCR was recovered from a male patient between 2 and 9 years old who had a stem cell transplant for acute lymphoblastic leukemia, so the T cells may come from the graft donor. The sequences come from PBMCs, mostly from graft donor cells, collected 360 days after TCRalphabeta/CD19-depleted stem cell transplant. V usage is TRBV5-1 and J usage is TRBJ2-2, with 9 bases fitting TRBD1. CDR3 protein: CASSWTGELIGELFF. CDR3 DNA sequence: TGCGCCAGCAGCTGGACAGGGGAATTGATCGGGGAGCTGTTTTTT.